These 20 T cell receptor beta chains came from one sample sequenced in a study of blood T cell repertoires in COVID-19. Here immunoSEQ multiplex PCR was the method, and the copy in TCRdb shows in-frame clones only, minus some. The table has around 92,000 clones, roughly 84% seen once; the top ten hold over 10%. The sequencing input was peripheral blood. All receptors derive from a woman aged 55-70 years in a cohort sampled during active or convalescent COVID-19.

The chain couples TRBV19 to TRBJ1-1; TRBD1 is a possible D gene (6 bases). Germline lookup yields CDR1 LNHDA and CDR2 SQIVND (reference sequence). The CDR3 sequence is 13 residues long. Trimming removed 7 bases at V and 6 bases at J, with 15 bases between. CDR3: CASTNRGSPEAFF. The CDR3 coding sequence is TGTGCCAGTACTAATAGGGGGAGCCCTGAAGCTTTCTTT.

The chain has TRBV27 and TRBJ1-1, with 9 bases lining up with TRBD1. With V trimmed by 6 bases and J by 7 bases, 6 bases remained unmatched. This CDR3 comprises 13 residues. From germline, CDR1 is MNHEY and CDR2 SMNVEV (reference sequence). The CDR3 spells CASRGTGRLEAFF. Written as DNA, the CDR3 is TGTGCCAGCAGGGGGACAGGGAGGCTTGAAGCTTTCTTT.

The V gene is TRBV2, the J gene TRBJ2-3; TRBD2 matches at 8 bases. This CDR3 is 16 amino acids long. Trimming cost V 7 bases and J 2 bases; bases outside gene matches: 11. Germline loops: CDR1 SNHLY, CDR2 FYNNEI. CDR3 region: CASKEGLAGPTDTQYF. In nucleotides, the CDR3 is TGTGCCAGCAAGGAAGGGCTAGCGGGTCCCACAGATACGCAGTATTTT.

The CDR3 DNA reads as TGTGCCAGCAGCACTCGACCCGGGACATCCCTGAACACTGAAGCTTTCTTT. It translates to CASSTRPGTSLNTEAFF. This chain joins TRBV9 and TRBJ1-1, with D perhaps matching TRBD1 (6 bases). V lost 4 bases, J lost 0 bases, and 19 bases lay in between. CDR1 and CDR2 (germline): SGDLS, YYNGEE. There are 17 residues in the CDR3.

The chain is built from TRBV19 and TRBJ1-1; D possibly corresponds to TRBD1 (6 bases). From germline, CDR1 is LNHDA and CDR2 SQIVND (reference sequence). This CDR3 is built from 14 residues. V dropped 3 bases and J dropped 3 bases, with 11 bases sitting between them. The CDR3 DNA sequence: TGTGCCAGTAGTATGAGAGGGGGATACACTGAAGCTTTCTTT. Residues: CASSMRGGYTEAFF.

The V call is TRBV5-1, the J call TRBJ1-4, with 9 bases fitting TRBD1. The CDR3 length is 17 residues. Trimming took 5 bases from V and 5 from J; bases not matched to a gene: 13. Germline CDR1 SGHRS, CDR2 YFSETQ. Written as DNA, the CDR3 is TGCGCCAGCAGATCGATAACTCCGGGACAGGGAAATGAAAAACTGTTTTTT. The encoded protein is CASRSITPGQGNEKLFF.

The V call is TRBV5-1, the J call TRBJ1-3, with TRBD1 as a possible D gene (5 bases). Trimming stripped 0 bases from V and 2 bases from J, with 15 bases between. Germline assignment: CDR1 SGHRS and CDR2 YFSETQ. This CDR3 is built from 17 residues. This CDR3 reads CASSLAGGIRTGNTIYF. As DNA, the CDR3 is TGCGCCAGCAGCTTGGCCGGGGGGATAAGGACTGGAAACACCATATATTTT.

The genes are TRBV10-3 and TRBJ1-1; D gene ambiguous. V was trimmed by 2 bases and J by 1 base, leaving 20 bases between them. Per the germline V gene, CDR1 is ENHRY and CDR2 is SYGVKD. The CDR3 covers 18 residues. The CDR3 sequence: CAISETAGGPGGNTEAFF. In nucleotides, the CDR3 is TGTGCCATCAGTGAGACGGCGGGCGGACCCGGAGGGAACACTGAAGCTTTCTTT.

V is TRBV6-2 or TRBV6-3 and J is TRBJ1-5; TRBD1 is a possible D gene (6 bases). There are 13 residues in the CDR3. Trimming cost V 5 bases and J 7 bases, with 12 bases left between them. CDR1 and CDR2 (germline): MNHEY, SVGEGT. In nucleotides, the CDR3 is TGTGCCAGCAGTCACCAGGGGTCCCAGCCCCAGCATTTT. Translated: CASSHQGSQPQHF.

This sequence joins TRBV28 and TRBJ2-7; D unresolved. Germline assignment: CDR1 MDHEN and CDR2 SYDVKM. Trimming shortened V by 6 bases and J by 6 bases, and 18 bases separated the two germline ends. This CDR3 region has 14 residues. The DNA for the CDR3 is TGTGCCAGCAGACCTCCGTATACAGTTGGCGAGCAGTACTTC. Encoded protein: CASRPPYTVGEQYF.

The CDR3, as DNA: TGTGCCAGCAGTGAAATCGGGGATACGCAGTATTTT. Translating it yields CASSEIGDTQYF. The V call is TRBV2, the J call TRBJ2-3; D not resolved. V lost 2 bases to trimming and J lost 6 bases, with 6 bases between them. CDR1 SNHLY and CDR2 FYNNEI come from the germline V gene. The CDR3 covers 12 residues.

This clone has a handful of counts. The chain employs TRBV10-1 and TRBJ2-4; 9 bases match TRBD2. V gave up 2 bases and J gave up 6 bases; unmatched junction bases: 8. Germline V gene lookup returns CDR1 WNHNN and CDR2 SYGVQD (reference sequence). The CDR3 loop spans 16 amino acids. CDR3 loop: CASSEGGGGALNIQYF. CDR3 sequence (DNA): TGCGCCAGCAGTGAGGGCGGCGGGGGGGCCTTAAACATTCAGTACTTC.

This clone was observed a few times. The V gene is TRBV9, the J gene TRBJ2-1; TRBD2 aligns across 10 bases. Germline-derived CDR1 and CDR2 are SGDLS and YYNGEE. The CDR3 loop spans 14 amino acids. Trimming took 0 bases from V and 6 from J; bases not matched to a gene: 0. For the CDR3, the DNA is TGTGCCAGCAGCGTAGGGACTAGCGGCAATGAGCAGTTCTTC. Amino acid sequence: CASSVGTSGNEQFF.

The V and J genes are TRBV5-6 and TRBJ2-3; 11 nucleotides line up with TRBD2. In germline, CDR1 is SGHDT, CDR2 YYEEEE. V gave up 6 bases and J gave up 4 bases; unmatched junction bases: 7. CDR3 length: 15 amino acids. In nucleotides, the CDR3 is TGTGCCAGCATCCTTAGCGGGGGGGGTCCAGATACGCAGTATTTT. Its translation: CASILSGGGPDTQYF.

V usage is TRBV5-6 and J usage is TRBJ1-2; weak D call: TRBD1 (5 bases). Germline lookup yields CDR1 SGHDT and CDR2 YYEEEE. Trimming pared 3 bases from V and 3 bases from J, leaving 12 bases between. The CDR3 is made up of 14 amino acids. The DNA for the CDR3 is TGTGCCAGCAGCTACGGGACTGAGCACTATGGCTACACCTTC. Its protein product is CASSYGTEHYGYTF.

V and J are TRBV7-9 and TRBJ1-1; D may be TRBD1 (6 bases). Germline loops: CDR1 SEHNR, CDR2 FQNEAQ (reference sequence). V was pared by 1 base and J by 4 bases, with 7 bases between. The CDR3 is 13 residues long. CDR3 protein: CASSLVTGTEAFF. The CDR3 region has the DNA TGTGCCAGCAGCTTAGTGACAGGCACTGAAGCTTTCTTT.

The rearrangement links TRBV27 to TRBJ2-7, with TRBD1 matching 9 bases. The germline V gene encodes CDR1 MNHEY and CDR2 SMNVEV (reference sequence). CDR3 length equals 13 residues. Losses at the gene ends were 5 bases for V and 7 bases for J; bases not matched to a gene: 6. CDR3 sequence: CASSPGTGWEQYF. As DNA, the CDR3 is TGTGCCAGCAGTCCAGGGACAGGGTGGGAGCAGTACTTC.

The chain recombines TRBV19 with TRBJ2-5; TRBD2 is a possible D gene (7 bases). The CDR3 has 15 amino acids. Germline V gene sequence: CDR1 LNHDA, CDR2 SQIVND (reference sequence). The V gene lost 2 bases and the J gene lost 5 bases, with 15 bases spanning the gap. Written as DNA, the CDR3 is TGTGCCAGTAGTATATCAAGGGGGGGGGTCGAGACCCAGTACTTC. As protein: CASSISRGGVETQYF. Full variable domain (remainder filled in from reference TRBV19 and TRBJ2-5): DGGITQSPKYLFRKEGQNVTLSCEQNLNHDAMYWYRQDPGQGLRLIYYSQIVNDFQKGDIAEGYSVSREKKESFPLTVTSAQKNPTAFYLCASSISRGGVETQYFGPGTRLLVL.

The chain couples TRBV4-1 to TRBJ1-6, with D perhaps TRBD1 (6 bases). Germline V gene data show CDR1 as MGHRA and CDR2 as YSYEKL. With 2 bases removed from V and 5 bases from J, the gap between germline ends came to 13 bases. The CDR3 runs to 16 residues. As DNA, the CDR3 is TGCGCCAGCAGCCAAACCGACAGGCTAGATAATTCACCCCTCCACTTT. This sequence encodes CASSQTDRLDNSPLHF.

In DNA form, the CDR3 reads TGTGCCAGCAGCCCTATCGGGACTAGCTACGAGCAGTACTTC. Protein: CASSPIGTSYEQYF. The genes are TRBV28 and TRBJ2-7; TRBD2 matches 8 bases. The length of the CDR3 is 14 residues. V gave up 6 bases and J gave up 3 bases; unmatched junction bases: 7. The germline V gene has CDR1 MDHEN and CDR2 SYDVKM.